This T cell receptor beta chain was documented in a study of shared T cell receptors in the human thymus (dated by TCRdb to 2020 to 2023). The study in broad terms: The study examined how self-reactive, shared T-cell receptor alpha chains are generated in the human thymus.

The germline V gene provides CDR1 SGHRS and CDR2 YFSETQ. The CDR3 contains 15 residues, cysteine and phenylalanine counted. CDR3 DNA only is kept here, 45 bases in frame from base 1. Trimming takes 4 bases off V and 4 bases off J; junction bases not matched to a gene: 4. Libraries came from the immunoSEQ multiplex PCR assay. TCRdb limited this immuneACCESS table to in-frame rearrangements with V and J called. A share of clones is missing; checked studies link under half to unresolved V genes, and the rest is unexplained. The sample profile shows approximately 400,000 clones; around 95% of them were found once. The ten largest clones capture roughly 0.021% of the sample. Remarks on this clone: The antigen this receptor binds is unknown. No per-base quality is available; no much larger clone lies one base away.

The sample comprised thymocytes. The V and J segments used are TRBV5-1 and TRBJ2-2, with TRBD1 matching 10 junction bases. The sequence derives from a human donor. The CDR3 reads as follows: CASSMGQGLTGELFF. Here is the DNA: TGCGCCAGCAGCATGGGACAGGGGCTCACCGGGGAGCTGTTTTTT.